Below, 5 T cell receptor beta chains from the same sample are listed, as sequenced in a study of blood T cell repertoires in COVID-19 (dated by TCRdb to between 2020 and 2021). Library creation used the immunoSEQ multiplex PCR assay. TCRdb provides this immuneACCESS table in a form limited to in-frame rearrangements. Some clones are lacking; in checked studies, under half of them reflect an unresolved V gene, and why the rest are absent is not known. The sample table shows under 95,000 clones, and approximately 86% are seen once. Over 5% of the sample comes from the top ten. Sample: peripheral blood. These receptors all stem from a man aged 35 to 55 with acute or convalescent COVID-19.

V and J are TRBV9 and TRBJ2-1, with 7 nucleotides matching TRBD2. The CDR3 spans 16 residues. CDR1 and CDR2 from the germline V gene are SGDLS and YYNGEE. V shed 0 bases and J 6 bases; nucleotides not matched to a gene: 9. The CDR3 loop is CASSVASGMRVNEQFF. CDR3 nucleotide sequence: TGTGCCAGCAGCGTAGCGAGCGGGATGAGGGTCAATGAGCAGTTCTTC.

The chain combines TRBV5-5 with TRBJ2-6; 8 bases agree with TRBD1. The trim removed 6 bases at V and 4 bases at J, leaving 12 bases unmatched. Germline CDR1 is SGHKS and CDR2 is YYEKEE (reference sequence). The CDR3 is made up of 17 amino acids. CDR3 sequence: CASKLSGGYTGANVLTF. The CDR3 DNA reads as TGTGCCAGCAAACTCTCAGGGGGCTACACCGGGGCCAACGTCCTGACTTTC.

This sequence joins TRBV5-6 and TRBJ1-3, with TRBD1 matching over 7 bases. This CDR3 has 15 residues. With V trimmed by 3 bases and J by 3 bases, 6 bases remained unmatched. Germline CDR1 and CDR2: SGHDT and YYEEEE. The CDR3 spells CASSSDRAYGNTIYF. The CDR3 DNA sequence: TGTGCCAGCAGCTCCGACAGGGCTTATGGAAACACCATATATTTT.

This clone showed up many times. The genes are TRBV27 and TRBJ2-7; 9 nucleotides align to TRBD2. CDR3 length: 19 amino acids. CDR1 MNHEY and CDR2 SMNVEV come from the germline V gene (reference sequence). Trimming cost V 2 bases and J 2 bases; bases outside gene matches: 16. The CDR3 nucleotides are TGTGCCAGCAGTTTACGGCTAGCGGGAACGGGACGAGATACCTACGAGCAGTACTTC. This codes for CASSLRLAGTGRDTYEQYF.

The gene calls are TRBV6-2 or TRBV6-3 and TRBJ2-7; D not certain. The CDR3 is made up of 13 amino acids. The germline gives CDR1 MNHEY, CDR2 SVGEGT. V dropped 0 bases and J dropped 2 bases, with 5 bases sitting between them. The CDR3, as DNA: TGTGCCAGCAGTTACTCTCAGACCTACGAGCAGTACTTC. Translated, it gives CASSYSQTYEQYF.